The TCR beta chain under discussion was sequenced for a study of T cells after yellow fever vaccination. At the level of the study: SMART-Seq v4 Ultra Low Input served to prepare low-cell-number fractions.

Study-level results: In FACS-sorted repertoires, abundant clonotypes from the bulk population could appear as contaminants. The study re-detected most primary-vaccination clones after the booster (approximately 96% CD4, roughly 85% CD8).

UMIs were added to TCR cDNA along with a universal primer site when it was made by 5'RACE template switching. TCRdb used MiXCR to reprocess the 5' RACE reads, holding one entry per CDR3 protein. The data contain about 630,000 distinct CDR3 sequences, approximately 13% of them seen just once; the ten biggest clones take up just under 15%. Worth noting for this clonotype: The antigen is undetermined.

The trim removed 4 bases at V and 7 bases at J, leaving 10 bases unmatched. The germline gives CDR1 KGHDR, CDR2 SFDVKD. The CDR3 covers 16 residues. The specimen was PBMCs, collected on the day of the yellow fever booster vaccination. This chain links TRBV24-1 with TRBJ2-2; 8 bases match TRBD1. This clonotype originated in a young man who received the YFV17D yellow fever vaccine. CDR3 region: CATSDQRQGAIGELFF. CDR3 nucleotide sequence: TGTGCCACCAGTGACCAGCGGCAGGGGGCAATCGGGGAGCTGTTTTTT.